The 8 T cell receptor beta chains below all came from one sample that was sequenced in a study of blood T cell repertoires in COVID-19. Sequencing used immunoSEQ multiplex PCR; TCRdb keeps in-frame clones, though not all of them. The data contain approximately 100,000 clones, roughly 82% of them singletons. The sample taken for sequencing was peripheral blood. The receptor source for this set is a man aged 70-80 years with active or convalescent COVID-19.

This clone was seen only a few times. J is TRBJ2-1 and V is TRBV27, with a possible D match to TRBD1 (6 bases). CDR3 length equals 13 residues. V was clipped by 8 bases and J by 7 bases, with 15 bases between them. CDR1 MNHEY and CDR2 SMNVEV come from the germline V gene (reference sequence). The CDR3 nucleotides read TGTGCCAGCCACAGGGCGTCTACAAATGAGCAGTTCTTC. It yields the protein CASHRASTNEQFF.

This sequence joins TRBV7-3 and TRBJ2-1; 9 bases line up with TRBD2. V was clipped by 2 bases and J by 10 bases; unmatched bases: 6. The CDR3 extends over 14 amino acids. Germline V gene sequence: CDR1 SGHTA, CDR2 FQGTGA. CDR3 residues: CASSLGGGAVEQFF. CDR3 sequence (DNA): TGTGCCAGCAGCTTAGGCGGGGGGGCCGTAGAGCAGTTCTTC. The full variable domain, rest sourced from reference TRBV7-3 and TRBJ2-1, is GAGVSQTPSNKVTEKGKYVELRCDPISGHTALYWYRQSLGQGPEFLIYFQGTGAADDSGLPNDRFFAVRPEGSVSTLKIQRTERGDSAVYLCASSLGGGAVEQFFGPGTRLTVL.

CDR3 in amino acids: CAWSVGLRYGYTF. The DNA of the CDR3 is TGTGCCTGGAGTGTAGGACTGCGCTATGGCTACACCTTC. The chain uses TRBV30 and TRBJ1-2, with D unclear. Trimming removed 0 bases from V and 4 bases from J, with 9 bases in between. Per the germline V gene, CDR1 is GTSNPN and CDR2 is SVGIG (reference sequence). This CDR3 is 13 amino acids long.

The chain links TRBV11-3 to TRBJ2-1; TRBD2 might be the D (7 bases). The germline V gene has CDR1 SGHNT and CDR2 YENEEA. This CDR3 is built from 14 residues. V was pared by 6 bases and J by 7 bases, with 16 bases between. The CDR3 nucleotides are TGTGCCAGCAGAAAAGGGGGGGGCGTAAATGAGCAGTTCTTC. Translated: CASRKGGGVNEQFF.

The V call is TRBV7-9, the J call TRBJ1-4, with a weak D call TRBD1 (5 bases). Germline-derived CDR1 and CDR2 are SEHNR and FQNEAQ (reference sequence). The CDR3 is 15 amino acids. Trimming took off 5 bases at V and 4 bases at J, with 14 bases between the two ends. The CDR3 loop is CASSPRQIVNEKLFF. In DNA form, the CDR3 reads TGTGCCAGCAGCCCTAGACAGATTGTTAATGAAAAACTGTTTTTT.

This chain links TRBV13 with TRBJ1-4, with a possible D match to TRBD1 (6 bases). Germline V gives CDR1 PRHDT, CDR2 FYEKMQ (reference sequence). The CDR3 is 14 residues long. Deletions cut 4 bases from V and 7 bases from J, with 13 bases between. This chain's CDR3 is CASSSRQGSEKLFF. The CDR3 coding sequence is TGTGCCAGCAGCTCGAGGCAGGGGTCTGAAAAACTGTTTTTT.

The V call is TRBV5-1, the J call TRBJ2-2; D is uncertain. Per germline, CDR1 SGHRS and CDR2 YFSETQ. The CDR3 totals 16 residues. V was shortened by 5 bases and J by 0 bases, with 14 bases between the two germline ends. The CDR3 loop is CASRFFYSTNTGELFF. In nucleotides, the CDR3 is TGCGCCAGCAGATTTTTTTACAGCACGAACACCGGGGAGCTGTTTTTT.

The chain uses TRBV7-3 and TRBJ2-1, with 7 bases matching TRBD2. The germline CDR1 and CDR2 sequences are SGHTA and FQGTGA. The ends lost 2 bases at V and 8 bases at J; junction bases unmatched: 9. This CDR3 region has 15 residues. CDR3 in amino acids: CASSLGSGVYDEQFF. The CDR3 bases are TGTGCCAGCAGCTTAGGGAGCGGGGTTTACGATGAGCAGTTCTTC.